The entry below gives a single TCR beta chain sequence along with its context. The antigen remains undetermined. The data were taken from a study of cytomegalovirus exposure and HLA in healthy donors. Study-level points and caveats: TCR beta chain V- and J-gene trimming was linked, in a later analysis, to a missense variant in DCLRE1C.

The CDR3 is 14 amino acids. Trimming took 0 bases from V and 4 from J, leaving 6 bases between them. Looked up from germline, CDR1 is LGHNA and CDR2 is YSLEER. 13 Jbeta primers and 60 Vbeta primers were used for the PCR. The data were produced by immunoSEQ multiplex PCR, yet TCRdb's version contains in-frame clones alone and is incomplete. This table holds 93,000 or so clones. The sequence was collected from a man aged 35 to 55 in good health and CMV-seronegative. V usage is TRBV4-3 and J usage is TRBJ2-2; D unclear. The source material was PBMCs. As DNA, the CDR3 is TGCGCCAGCAGCCAAGATGGTAGCACCGGGGAGCTGTTTTTT. It yields the protein CASSQDGSTGELFF.